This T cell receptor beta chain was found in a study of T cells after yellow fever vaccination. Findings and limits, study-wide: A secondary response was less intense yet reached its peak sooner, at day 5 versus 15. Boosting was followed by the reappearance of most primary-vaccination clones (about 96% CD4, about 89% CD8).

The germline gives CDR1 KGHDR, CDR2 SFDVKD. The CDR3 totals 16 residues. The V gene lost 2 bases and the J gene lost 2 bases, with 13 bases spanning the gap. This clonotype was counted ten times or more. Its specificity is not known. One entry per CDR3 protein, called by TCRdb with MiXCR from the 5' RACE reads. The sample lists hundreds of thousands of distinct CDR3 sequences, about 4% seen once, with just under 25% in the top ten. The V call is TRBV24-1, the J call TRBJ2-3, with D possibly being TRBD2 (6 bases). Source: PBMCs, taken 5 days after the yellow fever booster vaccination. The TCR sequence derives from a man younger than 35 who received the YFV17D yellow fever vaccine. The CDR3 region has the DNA TGTGCCACCAGTGATTCCGGGACTTACGACACAGATACGCAGTATTTT. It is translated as CATSDSGTYDTDTQYF.